This T cell receptor (beta chain) was sequenced in a study of beta chain features in type 1 diabetes. Overall study: Across the samples, roughly 98 million sorted cells were examined in total.

The whole isolated RNA underwent reverse transcription, so sequencing captured expressed TCRB transcripts. Assay: immunoSEQ multiplex PCR; the TCRdb copy retains only in-frame clones and omits some. Of 400,000 to 500,000 clones in the sample, about 15% are singletons; the top ten hold 0.035% to 0.045%. The CDR3 totals 12 residues. CDR1 and CDR2 (germline): SGHNT, YYREEE (reference sequence). Trimming stripped 4 bases from V and 5 bases from J, with 9 bases between. Study-wide points: TCRB rearrangement may or may not be influenced by HLA type; here this remained unresolved. VDJ junctions from type 1 diabetes patients carried fewer insertions and larger deletions.

Comment on this clone: The antigen remains undetermined.

The receptor was derived from a man aged 25 to 45 in good health. The sample consisted of naive CD4+ T cells from blood. V usage is TRBV5-4 and J usage is TRBJ2-5; D unclear. DNA of the CDR3: TGTGCCAGCAGCCCCCCCTCCGAGACCCAGTACTTC. Amino acids: CASSPPSETQYF.